The 8 T cell receptor beta chains given below trace back to one sample, sequenced in a study of shared clonotypes between healthy human individuals. The naive CD8 subset, CD45RO-negative cells positively selected for CCR7, excluded terminally differentiated effector memory CD45RA+ cells. Only in-frame clones appear in the TCRdb table, and some are missing; sequencing was by immunoSEQ multiplex PCR. The sample shows roughly 1,800,000 clones, just under 95% of them seen only once. Sample: naive CD8+ T cells sorted from blood. The source is a young man in good health.

Only one count was recorded for this clone. This rearrangement joins TRBV27 to TRBJ1-1, with 8 bases lining up with TRBD1. From germline, CDR1 is MNHEY and CDR2 SMNVEV (reference sequence). This CDR3 comprises 17 residues. Germline trimming cut 4 bases from V and 3 bases from J; bases unmatched to any gene: 13. The CDR3 loop is CASSWQTGGGGYTEAFF. Here the CDR3 DNA reads TGTGCCAGCAGTTGGCAAACAGGGGGTGGAGGGTACACTGAAGCTTTCTTT.

This clone came up once. The chain couples TRBV4-1 to TRBJ2-7; 7 nucleotides align to TRBD2. Germline CDR1 reads MGHRA; CDR2 reads YSYEKL. The CDR3 consists of 17 residues. V shed 0 bases and J 0 bases; nucleotides not matched to a gene: 8. The CDR3 here is CASSQDIESGVSYEQYF. Here the CDR3 DNA reads TGCGCCAGCAGCCAAGATATAGAGAGCGGGGTCTCCTACGAGCAGTACTTC.

The V gene is TRBV18, the J gene TRBJ1-2; D gene unclear. Germline V lookup: CDR1 KGHSH, CDR2 LQKENI. The CDR3 has 10 residues. V lost 6 bases and J lost 3, with 2 bases in between. CDR3 protein: CASSHYGYTF. DNA of the CDR3: TGTGCCAGCTCTCACTATGGCTACACCTTC.

The V call is TRBV14, the J call TRBJ1-2, with D maybe TRBD1 (5 bases). Germline assignment: CDR1 SGHDN and CDR2 FVKESK. The CDR3 extends over 13 amino acids. V was clipped by 2 bases and J by 12 bases, with 16 bases between them. DNA for the CDR3: TGTGCCAGCAGCCAAAATAAACCGGGGCCGGACACCTTC. Protein sequence: CASSQNKPGPDTF.

The rearrangement joins TRBV18 to TRBJ1-5, with a possible D match to TRBD1 (5 bases). This CDR3 comprises 17 residues. Between the trimmed V and J ends, which lost 5 bases and 2 bases, there was a span of 19 bases. Germline CDR1 is KGHSH and CDR2 is LQKENI. The CDR3 DNA is TGTGCCAGCTCAGCGTCCTTCCGGGACGGGGGCAATCAGCCCCAGCATTTT. Its translation: CASSASFRDGGNQPQHF.

The chain is built from TRBV5-5 and TRBJ2-7, with D unresolved. In germline, CDR1 is SGHKS, CDR2 YYEKEE (reference sequence). Deletions cut 0 bases from V and 4 bases from J, with 14 bases between. This CDR3 region has 15 residues. The CDR3 region is CASSLGWTTEYEQYF. Written as DNA, the CDR3 is TGTGCCAGCAGCTTGGGTTGGACGACGGAATACGAGCAGTACTTC. Based on the CDR3 plus reference TRBV5-5 and TRBJ2-7, the full variable domain is DAGVTQSPTHLIKTRGQQVTLRCSPISGHKSVSWYQQVLGQGPQFIFQYYEKEERGRGNFPDRFSARQFPNYSSELNVNALLLGDSALYLCASSLGWTTEYEQYFGPGTRLTVT.

This clone was found once. The chain links TRBV27 to TRBJ2-7; TRBD1 might be the D (5 bases). The CDR3 length is 15 residues. The germline V and J ends were trimmed by 3 bases and 0 bases, with 12 bases remaining between them. In germline, CDR1 is MNHEY, CDR2 SMNVEV (reference sequence). Written as DNA, the CDR3 is TGTGCCAGCAGTTTTGCAGGGTTGAGCTCCTACGAGCAGTACTTC. This sequence encodes CASSFAGLSSYEQYF.

The CDR3 DNA reads TGCGCCAGCAGCCAGGGACTAGCGGGTAGCGGTTACGAGCAGTACTTC. Its translation: CASSQGLAGSGYEQYF. The chain joins TRBV4-3 to TRBJ2-7; the match to TRBD2 covers 12 bases. Trimming took 3 bases from V and 4 from J; bases not matched to a gene: 7. The CDR3 consists of 16 residues. The germline V gene encodes CDR1 LGHNA and CDR2 YSLEER.